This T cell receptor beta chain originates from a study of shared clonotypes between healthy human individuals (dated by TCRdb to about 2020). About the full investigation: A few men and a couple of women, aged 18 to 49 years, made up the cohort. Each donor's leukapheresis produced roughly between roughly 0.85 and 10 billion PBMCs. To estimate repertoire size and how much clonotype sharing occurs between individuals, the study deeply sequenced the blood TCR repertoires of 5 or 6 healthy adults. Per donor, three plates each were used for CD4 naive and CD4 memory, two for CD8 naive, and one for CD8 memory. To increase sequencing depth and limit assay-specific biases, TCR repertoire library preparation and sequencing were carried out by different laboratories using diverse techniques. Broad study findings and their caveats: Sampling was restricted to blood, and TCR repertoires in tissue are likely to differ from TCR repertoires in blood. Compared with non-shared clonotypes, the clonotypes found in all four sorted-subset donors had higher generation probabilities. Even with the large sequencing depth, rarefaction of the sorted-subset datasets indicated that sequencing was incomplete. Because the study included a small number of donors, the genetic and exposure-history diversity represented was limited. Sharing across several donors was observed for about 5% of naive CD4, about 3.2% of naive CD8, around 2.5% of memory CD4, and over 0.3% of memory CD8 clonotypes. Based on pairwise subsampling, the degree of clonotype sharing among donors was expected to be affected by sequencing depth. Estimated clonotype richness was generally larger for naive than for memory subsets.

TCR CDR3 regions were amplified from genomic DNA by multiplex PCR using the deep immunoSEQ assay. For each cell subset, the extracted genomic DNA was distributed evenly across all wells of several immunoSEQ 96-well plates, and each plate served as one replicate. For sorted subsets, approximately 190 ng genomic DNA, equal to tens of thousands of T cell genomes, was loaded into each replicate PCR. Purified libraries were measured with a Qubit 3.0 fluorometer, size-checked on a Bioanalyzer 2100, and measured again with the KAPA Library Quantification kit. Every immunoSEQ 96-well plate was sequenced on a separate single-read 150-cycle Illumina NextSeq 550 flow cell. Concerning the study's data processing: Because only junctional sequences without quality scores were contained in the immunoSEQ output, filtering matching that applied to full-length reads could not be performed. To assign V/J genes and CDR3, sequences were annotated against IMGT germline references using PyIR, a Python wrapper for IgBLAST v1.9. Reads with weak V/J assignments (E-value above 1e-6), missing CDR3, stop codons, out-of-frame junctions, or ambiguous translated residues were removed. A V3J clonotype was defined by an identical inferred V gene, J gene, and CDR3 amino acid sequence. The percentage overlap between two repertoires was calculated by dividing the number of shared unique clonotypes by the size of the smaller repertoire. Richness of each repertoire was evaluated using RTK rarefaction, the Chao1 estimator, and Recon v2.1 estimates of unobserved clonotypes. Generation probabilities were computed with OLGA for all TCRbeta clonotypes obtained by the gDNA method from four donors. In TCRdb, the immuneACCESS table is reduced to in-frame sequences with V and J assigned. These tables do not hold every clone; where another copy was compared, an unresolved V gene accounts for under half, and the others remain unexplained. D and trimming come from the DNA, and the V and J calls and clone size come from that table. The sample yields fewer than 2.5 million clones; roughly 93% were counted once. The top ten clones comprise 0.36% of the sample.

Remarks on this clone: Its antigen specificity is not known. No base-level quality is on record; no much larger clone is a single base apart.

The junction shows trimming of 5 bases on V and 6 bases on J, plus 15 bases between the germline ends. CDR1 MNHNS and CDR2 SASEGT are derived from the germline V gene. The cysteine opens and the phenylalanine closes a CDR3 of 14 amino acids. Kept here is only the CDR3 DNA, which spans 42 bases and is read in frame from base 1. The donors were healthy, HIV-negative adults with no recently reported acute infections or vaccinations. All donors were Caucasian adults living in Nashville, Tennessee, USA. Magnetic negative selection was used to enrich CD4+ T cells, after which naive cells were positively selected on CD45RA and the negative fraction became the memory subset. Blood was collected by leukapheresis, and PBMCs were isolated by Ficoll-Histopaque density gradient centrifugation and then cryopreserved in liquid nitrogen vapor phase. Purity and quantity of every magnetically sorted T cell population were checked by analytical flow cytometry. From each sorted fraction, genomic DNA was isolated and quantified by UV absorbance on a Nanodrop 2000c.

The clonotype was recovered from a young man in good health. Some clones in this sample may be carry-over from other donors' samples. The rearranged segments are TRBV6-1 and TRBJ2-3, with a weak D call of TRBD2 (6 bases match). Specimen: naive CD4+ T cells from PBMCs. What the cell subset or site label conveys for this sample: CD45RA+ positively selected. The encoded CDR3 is CASSFLGGRDTQYF. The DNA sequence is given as TGTGCCAGCAGTTTTCTGGGGGGTAGGGATACGCAGTATTTT.